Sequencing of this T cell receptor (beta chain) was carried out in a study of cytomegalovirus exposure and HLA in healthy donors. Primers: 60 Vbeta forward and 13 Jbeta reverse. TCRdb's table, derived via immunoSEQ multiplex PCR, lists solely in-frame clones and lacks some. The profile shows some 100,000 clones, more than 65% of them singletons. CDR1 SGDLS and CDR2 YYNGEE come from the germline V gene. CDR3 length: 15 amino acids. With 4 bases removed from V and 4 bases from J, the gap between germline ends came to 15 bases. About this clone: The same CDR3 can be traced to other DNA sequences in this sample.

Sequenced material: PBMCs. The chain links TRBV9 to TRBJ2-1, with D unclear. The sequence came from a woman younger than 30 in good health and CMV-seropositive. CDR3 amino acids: CASSPRDSSYNEQFF. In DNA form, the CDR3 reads TGTGCCAGCAGCCCGCGTGATAGCAGTTACAATGAGCAGTTCTTC.